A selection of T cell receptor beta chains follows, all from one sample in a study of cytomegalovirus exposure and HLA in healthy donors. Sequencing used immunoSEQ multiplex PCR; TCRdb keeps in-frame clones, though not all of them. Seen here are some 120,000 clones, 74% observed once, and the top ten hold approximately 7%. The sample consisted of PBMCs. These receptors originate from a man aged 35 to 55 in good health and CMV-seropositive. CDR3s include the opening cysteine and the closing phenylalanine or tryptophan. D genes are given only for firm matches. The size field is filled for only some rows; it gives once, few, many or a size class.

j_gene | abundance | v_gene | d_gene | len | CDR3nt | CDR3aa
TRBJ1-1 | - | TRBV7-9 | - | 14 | TGTGCCAGCAGCTTTGGGCAGCTGAACACTGAAGCTTTCTTT | CASSFGQLNTEAFF
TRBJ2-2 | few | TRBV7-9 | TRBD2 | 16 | TGTGCCAGCAGCTCTACCAGCGGGAGGGCCAACGGGGAGCTGTTTTTT | CASSSTSGRANGELFF
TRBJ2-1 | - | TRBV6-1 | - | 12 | TGTGCCAGCAGTGACAGGTACAATGAGCAGTTCTTC | CASSDRYNEQFF
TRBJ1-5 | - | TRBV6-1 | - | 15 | TGTGCCAGCAGTGGTCAGGGATTTAGCAATCAGCCCCAGCATTTT | CASSGQGFSNQPQHF
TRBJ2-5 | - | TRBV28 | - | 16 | TGTGCCAGCAGTTTCGGGCTGATGAAGGGCGGGTTTGCCCAGTACTTC | CASSFGLMKGGFAQYF
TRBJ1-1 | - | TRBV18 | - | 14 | TGTGCCAGCTCACCGCGACAGATGAACACTGAAGCTTTCTTT | CASSPRQMNTEAFF
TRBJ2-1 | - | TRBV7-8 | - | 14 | TGTGCCAGCAGCTTTGGTTCACGGGACAATGAGCAGTTCTTC | CASSFGSRDNEQFF
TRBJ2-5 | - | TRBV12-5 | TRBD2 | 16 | TGTGCTAGTGGCACCCCTAGCGGGGGGGCTGAAGAGACCCAGTACTTC | CASGTPSGGAEETQYF
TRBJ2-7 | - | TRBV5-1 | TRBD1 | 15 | TGCGCCAGCACCCAGACGGGACAGGGCATCTACGAGCAGTACTTC | CASTQTGQGIYEQYF
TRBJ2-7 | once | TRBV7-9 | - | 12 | TGTTCCAGCAGCTTAGCTGCTCTAGAGCAGTACTTC | CSSSLAALEQYF
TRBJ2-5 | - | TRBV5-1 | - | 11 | TGCGCCAGCAAGACAAAAGAGACCCAGTACTTC | CASKTKETQYF
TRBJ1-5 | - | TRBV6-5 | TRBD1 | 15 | TGTGCCAGCAGTTACTCGGGACAGGGGAATCAGCCCCAGCATTTT | CASSYSGQGNQPQHF
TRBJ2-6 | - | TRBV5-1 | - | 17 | TGCGCCAGCAGCTTGGCCCGTCCCCGGGCTGGGGCCAACGTCCTGACTTTC | CASSLARPRAGANVLTF
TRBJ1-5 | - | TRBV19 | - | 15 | TGTGCCAGTAGTGAAACAGGTTTTAGCAATCAGCCCCAGCATTTT | CASSETGFSNQPQHF
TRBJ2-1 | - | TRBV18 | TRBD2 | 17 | TGTGCCAGCTCACCGGGGTTCTCTAGCGGGAGTTATAATGAGCAGTTCTTC | CASSPGFSSGSYNEQFF
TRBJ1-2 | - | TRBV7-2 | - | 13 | TGTGCCAGCAGCTGGGGCCTACACGATGGCTACACCTTC | CASSWGLHDGYTF
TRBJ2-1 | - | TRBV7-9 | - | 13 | TGTGCCAGCAGCTTAGCAGGGAGACATGAGCAGTTCTTC | CASSLAGRHEQFF
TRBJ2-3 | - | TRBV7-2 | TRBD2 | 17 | TGTGCCAGCAGCCCCCCCGGTAGGCGGGGGGGCGGAGATACGCAGTATTTT | CASSPPGRRGGGDTQYF
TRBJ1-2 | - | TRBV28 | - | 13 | TGTGCCAGCACAGGGCCAGCTTGGTATGGCTACACCTTC | CASTGPAWYGYTF
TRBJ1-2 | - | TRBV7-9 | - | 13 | TGTTCCAGCAGCTTAGGACAGCTCTATGGCTACACCTTC | CSSSLGQLYGYTF
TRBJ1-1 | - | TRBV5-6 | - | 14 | TGTGCCAGCAGGGCCGGGACTTCTTACACTGAAGCTTTCTTT | CASRAGTSYTEAFF
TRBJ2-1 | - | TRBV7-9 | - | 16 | TGTGCCAGCAGCCCACTGACAAGTGGAATGGGCAATGAGCAGTTCTTC | CASSPLTSGMGNEQFF